The sequence of this TCR beta chain was determined in a study of PD-1 blockade in mismatch repair-deficient tumors. The study's findings and limits: Tumor-resident clones, often undetectable pretreatment in blood, expanded then contracted after pembrolizumab.

Germline V CDR1 and CDR2: SGHDN, FVKESK. The trim removed 4 bases at V and 6 bases at J, leaving 8 bases unmatched. CDR3 length: 14 residues. TCRdb keeps only in-frame clones here, not all; method: immunoSEQ multiplex PCR. The sample records 100,000 or so clones, about 79% being singletons. Regarding this clone: The antigen is unknown.

This material consisted of peripheral blood, taken 35 to 37 weeks after starting pembrolizumab. V and J are TRBV14 and TRBJ1-1; the match to TRBD1 covers 7 bases. This clonotype was sampled from an adult with mismatch repair-deficient cancer. This CDR3 reads CASSRAIGQAEAFF. CDR3 nucleotides: TGTGCCAGCAGCCGCGCTATCGGACAGGCTGAAGCTTTCTTT.